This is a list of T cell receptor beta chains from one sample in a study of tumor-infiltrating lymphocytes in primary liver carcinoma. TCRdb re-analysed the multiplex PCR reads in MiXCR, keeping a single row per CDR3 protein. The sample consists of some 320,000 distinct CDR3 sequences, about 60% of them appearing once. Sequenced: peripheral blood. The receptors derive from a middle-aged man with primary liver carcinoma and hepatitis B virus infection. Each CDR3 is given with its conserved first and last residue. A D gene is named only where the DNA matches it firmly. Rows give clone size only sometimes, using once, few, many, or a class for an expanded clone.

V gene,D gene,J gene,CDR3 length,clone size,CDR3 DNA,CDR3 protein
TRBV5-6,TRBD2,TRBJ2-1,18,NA,TGTGCCAGCAGCCGGGGACTAGCGGGAGTTTGGACCTACAATGAGCAGTTCTTC,CASSRGLAGVWTYNEQFF
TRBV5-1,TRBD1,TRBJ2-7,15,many,TGCGCCAGCAGCAGTCGGACAGGGAATTTTGCCGAGCAGTACTTC,CASSSRTGNFAEQYF
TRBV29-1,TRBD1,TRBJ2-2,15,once,TGCAGCGTCCTCCAGGGGGAAGGGAACACCGGGGAGCTGTTTTTT,CSVLQGEGNTGELFF
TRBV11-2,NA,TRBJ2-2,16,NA,TGTGTCAGCAGCTTAGGGGTGCCAGGGGTCACCGGGGAGCTGTTTTTT,CVSSLGVPGVTGELFF
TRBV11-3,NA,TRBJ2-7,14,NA,TGCGCCAGCAGCCCTGGAGAAGGGGACTGCGAGCAGTACTTC,CASSPGEGDCEQYF
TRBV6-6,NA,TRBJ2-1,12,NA,TGTGCCAGCAGATATCAACGGGATGAGCAGTTCTTC,CASRYQRDEQFF
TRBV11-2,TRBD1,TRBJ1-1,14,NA,TGTGCCACCAGCTGCGGACAGGGGTACACTGAAGCTTTCTTT,CATSCGQGYTEAFF
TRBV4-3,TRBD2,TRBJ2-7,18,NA,TGCGCCAGCAGCCTCCAATGGGGGACTAGCGGGATTTCGTCCGAGCAGTACTTC,CASSLQWGTSGISSEQYF
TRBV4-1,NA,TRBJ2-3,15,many,TGCGCCAGCAGCCAAGACGGGGTGGGCACAGATACGCAGTATTTT,CASSQDGVGTDTQYF
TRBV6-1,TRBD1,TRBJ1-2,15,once,TGTGCCAGTAGTGGGGGACAGGCTAGGATCTATGGCTACACCTTC,CASSGGQARIYGYTF
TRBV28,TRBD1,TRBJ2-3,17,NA,TGTGCCAGCAGTTTGGCCGGGACAGGGGGAAGCACAGATACGCAGTATTTT,CASSLAGTGGSTDTQYF
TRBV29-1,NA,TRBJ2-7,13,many,TGCAGCGTCTACGGTTTGCCCTCCTACGAGCAGTACTTC,CSVYGLPSYEQYF
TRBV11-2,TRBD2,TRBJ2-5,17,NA,TGTCCCAGCAGCTTAGATCTAAAGGCGGGAGGGCAAGAGATCCAGTACTTC,CPSSLDLKAGGQEIQYF
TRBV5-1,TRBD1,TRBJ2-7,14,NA,TGCGCCAGCAGCTCTTCAGGGGGCGGGTACGAGCAGTACTTC,CASSSSGGGYEQYF
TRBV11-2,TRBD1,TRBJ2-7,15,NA,TGTGCCAGCAGCCTCACCGACAGGGGCCCCTACGAGCAGTGCTTC,CASSLTDRGPYEQCF
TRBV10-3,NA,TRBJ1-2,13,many,TGTGCCATCAGTCCTTACGGGACGGATGGCTACACCTTC,CAISPYGTDGYTF
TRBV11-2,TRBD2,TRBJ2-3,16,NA,TGTGCCAACAGCTTGGGGACTAGCGGAAGCACAGATACGCAGTATTTC,CANSLGTSGSTDTQYF
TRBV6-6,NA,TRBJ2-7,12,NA,TGTGCCGGCAGGGCAGGGACCGGTGAGCAGTACTTT,CAGRAGTGEQYF
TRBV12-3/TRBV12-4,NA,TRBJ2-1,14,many,TGTGCCAGCAGTTCGGCCAGGTCCTACAATGAGCAGTTCTTC,CASSSARSYNEQFF
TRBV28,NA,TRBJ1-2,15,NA,TGTGCCAGCAGTTTAGGGGGACTTCGGGACTATGGCTACACCTTC,CASSLGGLRDYGYTF
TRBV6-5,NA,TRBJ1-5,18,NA,TGTGCCAGCAGTTACACAGAGTCAGGGGCGGGGATAGGTCAGCCCCATCATTTT,CASSYTESGAGIGQPHHF
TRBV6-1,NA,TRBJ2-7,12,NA,TGTGCCACGCACAGGGAACTCTACGAGCAGTACTTC,CATHRELYEQYF
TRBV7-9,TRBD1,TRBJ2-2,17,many,TGTGCCAGCAGCTTAGAGTTTCGGACAGGGGGAACCGGGGAGCTGTTTTTT,CASSLEFRTGGTGELFF
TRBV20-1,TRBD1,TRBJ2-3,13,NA,TGCAGTGCCCTGACAGGGGGAGCAGATACGCAGTATTTT,CSALTGGADTQYF
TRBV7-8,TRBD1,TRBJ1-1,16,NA,TGTGCCAGCAGCCTCGGGACAGGGGGCCGGGGCACTGAAGCTTTCTTT,CASSLGTGGRGTEAFF
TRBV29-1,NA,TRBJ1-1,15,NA,TGCAGCGACGGCGCAGGATGGGGTATGAACACCGAAGCTTTCTTT,CSDGAGWGMNTEAFF
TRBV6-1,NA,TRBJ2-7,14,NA,TGTGCCAGCAGTGGGAGGGGTATGAACTACGAGCAGTACTTC,CASSGRGMNYEQYF
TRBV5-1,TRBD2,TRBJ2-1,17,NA,TGCGCCAGCAGCTTGGCACCCTTAGCGGGAAACTACAATGAGCAGTTCTTC,CASSLAPLAGNYNEQFF
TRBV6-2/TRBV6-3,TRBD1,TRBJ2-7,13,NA,TGTGCCAATAGCGGTGGACAGGGTAACGAGCAGTACTTC,CANSGGQGNEQYF
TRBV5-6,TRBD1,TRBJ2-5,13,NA,TGTGCCAGCCAACAGGGGCCGGTGGAGACCCAGTACTTC,CASQQGPVETQYF
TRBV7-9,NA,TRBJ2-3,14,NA,TGTGCCAGCAGCCCGGGGCTAGACCCAGATACGCAGTATTTT,CASSPGLDPDTQYF
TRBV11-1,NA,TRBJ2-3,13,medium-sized,TGTGCCAGCAGCTCGATCCGAACAGATACGCAGTATTTT,CASSSIRTDTQYF
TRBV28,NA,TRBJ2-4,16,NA,TGTGCCGGCAGTCCCCTGGTGTCCGATACTCTAAACATTCAGTATTTC,CAGSPLVSDTLNIQYF
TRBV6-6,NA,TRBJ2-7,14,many,TGTGCCAGCAGACGCCAGGGGACAACCTACGAGCAGTACTTC,CASRRQGTTYEQYF
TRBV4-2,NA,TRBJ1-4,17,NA,TGTACTAGCAGCCAAGGGCAGGGTTTAGGGCCCGGTGAAAAACTGTTTTTT,CTSSQGQGLGPGEKLFF
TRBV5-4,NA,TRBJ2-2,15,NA,TGTGCCAGCAGGGGGGGGACAGCGCTCACCGGGGAGCTGTTTTTT,CASRGGTALTGELFF